This T cell receptor beta chain was retrieved from a study of blood T cells in healthy people across ages (dated by TCRdb to between 2014 and 2017). About the full investigation: Template switching captured roughly one uniquely barcoded TCR beta cDNA molecule per two T cells in model experiments. Two additional independent replicas of 1 million unique cDNA reads from the same blood draw were analyzed for two donors (one aged 18 to 30 and one aged 80 or older). The donors were split into four age groups: young (average around 17 years), middle-aged (nearly 40), aged (approximately 60) and long-lived (approximately 80). To track age-related changes in TCR beta repertoire diversity, the study relied on deep sequencing normalized with unique cDNA molecular identifiers. The investigation overall reported the following: Because donor CMV infection status was unknown, age-related changes in expanded clonotypes were potentially confounded. Conclusive comparison of naive and antigen-experienced compartments was prevented by the profiling of bulk unsorted PBMCs. Estimates of total diversity based on one million sequenced T cells were regarded as lower bounds and as underestimates. A strong correlation was found between observed TCR beta diversity and the percentage of naive T cells measured by flow cytometry. As age increased, observed TCR beta diversity per million T cells dropped in a roughly linear way, and a significant reduction was already evident by age 40. Compared with the aged group, the long-lived group had more naive CD4+ T cells, fewer expanded clones and increased TCR diversity, suggesting age selection.

Library preparation used 5' RACE. This sample was sequenced with an Illumina HiSeq 2500. A second 7 to 11 cycle PCR used a sample-barcoded 5' primer and a J-beta primer mix. A unique molecular identifier was introduced onto each TCR beta cDNA molecule by a template-switch 5' adaptor carrying 12 random nucleotides. Each sample yielded at least 2.5 million CDR3-containing paired-end reads. The Mint cDNA synthesis kit, primed by a TRBC-specific oligonucleotide, was used to synthesize first-strand cDNA from all RNA. Following uracil-DNA glycosylase treatment, a first 18-cycle PCR with universal primers M1SS and BC2_uni_R was performed on all cDNA. From the authors' description of their analysis: For normalization, 1 million high-quality reads, each with a distinct molecular identifier, were randomly selected from each sample. Reads with shared molecular identifiers were discarded instead of being binned into consensus sequences. MiTCR, set to a Q25 quality threshold and the strictest error-elimination algorithm, was used for CDR3 identification, clonotype clustering and error correction. A nonparametric unseen species model with Euler transformation was used to estimate a lower bound on total TCR beta diversity. TCRdb cleaned the public reads at Q25 with fastp, built clones with MiXCR and kept in-frame beta chains. Identical CDR3 proteins give one entry, which carries the most common genes and DNA. TCRdb's processing, not the study's, gives the V and J calls here. This sample lists fewer than 600,000 distinct CDR3 sequences; roughly a quarter were detected once. Of the sample, over 3.5% falls within the top ten clones.

Donors were around 37 systemically healthy Caucasian individuals from Russia aged roughly 6 to 100 years. Around 10 milliliters of peripheral blood were drawn from each donor into EDTA-treated Vacutainer tubes. Ficoll-Paque density-gradient centrifugation was used to isolate PBMCs, with at least 6.5 million per sample. Total RNA, at least 5.5 micrograms per sample, was extracted from PBMCs with Trizol reagent. For every donor, flow cytometry on a PBMC aliquot measured the percentage of naive CD45RAhigh/CD27high T cells. The cysteine opens and the phenylalanine closes a CDR3 of 14 amino acids. Only CDR3 DNA is held: 42 bases, read in frame from base 1. V sheds 4 bases and J sheds 10 bases, leaving 19 bases between their ends. CDR1 and CDR2, looked up from the germline V gene, are SGHDN and FVKESK. Regarding this clonotype: What this receptor recognizes is not known. No per-base quality is available; no much larger clone lies one base away.

These data were likewise used in another study, on T cells of mothers and their children. From that second study: The donors were nine systemically healthy Caucasian individuals, made up of three mothers and their six children. cDNA synthesis used all of the extracted RNA, with around 1.6 ug of RNA in each 15 ul reaction. In the second PCR, the M1S primer added sample barcodes and 2-4 random nucleotides. Over 8.5 million TCR beta CDR3 reads came from each mother, compared with 3.3 million or so reads from each child. Thymic selection similarly shapes TCR recombination output in related and unrelated pairs, with minor effect from inherited differences. Related mother-child pairs always showed normalized repertoire overlap that was slightly higher than in unrelated mother-child pairs, though the difference was never significant. No persistent microchimeric T cell clones were detected, at a sensitivity of roughly 100 clones per million clonotypes. In the study, deep NGS was used to compare the TCR beta repertoires of mothers and children, and features distinguishing related mother-child pairs from unrelated individuals were sought. Mothers averaged roughly 40 +/- 4 years of age and children averaged around 11 +/- 4 years. After adapter ligation was performed with NEBNext reagents, the libraries were sequenced on an Illumina HiSeq 2000 with 100+100 nt paired-end reads. To prevent cross-contamination, the mother and child libraries were prepared a month apart and were sequenced in separate runs. For each donor, between 500,000 and 2,000,000 distinct TCR beta clonotypes were identified. Naive TCR beta clonotypes were estimated from low-frequency clonotypes matched to each donor's FACS-determined naive share, without sorting.

This sequence originates from a boy aged 2 to 9 in good health. The sample comprised blood. The sequence is built from TRBV14 and TRBJ1-1; matching of 6 bases hints at TRBD1 as the D gene. The nucleotides read TGTGCCAGCAGCCGGAGGAGAGGAGAACAGGGAGCTTTCTTT. The encoded protein is CASSRRRGEQGAFF.